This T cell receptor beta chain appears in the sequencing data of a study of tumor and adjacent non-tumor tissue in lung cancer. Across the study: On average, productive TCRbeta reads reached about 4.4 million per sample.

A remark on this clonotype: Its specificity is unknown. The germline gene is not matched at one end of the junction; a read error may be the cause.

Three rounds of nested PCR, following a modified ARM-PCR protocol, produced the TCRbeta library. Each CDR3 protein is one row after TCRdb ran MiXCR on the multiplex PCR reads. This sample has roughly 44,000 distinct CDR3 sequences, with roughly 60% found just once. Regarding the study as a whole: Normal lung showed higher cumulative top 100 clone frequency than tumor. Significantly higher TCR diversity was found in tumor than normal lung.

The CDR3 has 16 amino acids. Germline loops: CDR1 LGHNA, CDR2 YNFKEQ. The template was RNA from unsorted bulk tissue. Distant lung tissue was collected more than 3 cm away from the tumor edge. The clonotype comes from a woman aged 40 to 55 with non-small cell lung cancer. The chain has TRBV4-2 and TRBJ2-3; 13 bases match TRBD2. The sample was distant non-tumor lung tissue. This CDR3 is CASSRGTSGMGDTRYF. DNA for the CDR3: TGCGCCAGCAGCCGCGGGACTAGCGGGATGGGAGATACGCGGTATTTT.